Detailed here is one TCR beta chain. As yet, its antigen is unknown. The V gene end was trimmed by 4 bases and the J gene end by 9 bases; junction bases not matched to a gene: 7. Germline V gene sequence: CDR1 ENHRY, CDR2 SYGVKD. The CDR3 extends over 14 amino acids. The data derive from a study of radiation and T cells in renal cell carcinoma. Sample time point: blood 2 weeks post-SBRT. Treatment: 15 Gy SBRT to primary tumor, nephrectomy 4 weeks later. Clones were sequenced by immunoSEQ multiplex PCR, and TCRdb holds only the in-frame ones, with some missing. The data contain about 130,000 clones, more than 70% of them singletons. General study findings and limits: In blood, top tumor clones expanded by 2 weeks, shrinking by 4.

This TCR came from a woman between 65 and 79 years old with renal cell carcinoma. The J gene is TRBJ2-1, the V gene TRBV10-3; 9 bases agree with TRBD1. Sequenced here: blood, sampled from a patient whose treatment included radiotherapy and nephrectomy. CDR3 bases: TGTGCCATCAGTGGAATACAGGGGGCGGCTGAGCAGTTCTTC. Its translation is CAISGIQGAAEQFF.